Following are 29 T cell receptor beta chains from one sample sequenced in a study of T-cell reconstitution after alpha-beta-depleted transplantation in children. The library targeted TCRbeta and was prepared with unique molecular identifiers. TCRdb fed the PCR reads into MiXCR, producing one record per CDR3 protein. The sample holds about 420,000 distinct CDR3 sequences; around 9.9% are singletons and the top ten take approximately 5%. The input for sequencing was PBMCs from the stem cell graft donor, taken from the stem cell graft. The receptor source for this set is a human donor who donated a stem cell graft to a child with acute myeloid leukemia.

This clonotype was detected once. An end of the junction does not agree with germline; a read error may underlie this. The chain has TRBV5-6 and TRBJ2-3, with a tentative D call TRBD2 (5 bases). Germline lookup yields CDR1 SGHDT and CDR2 YYEEEE. There are 14 residues in the CDR3. CDR3 coding DNA: TGTGCCAGCAGCTTCGCGGGCGAATGGGATATGCAGTATTTT. Translating it yields CASSFAGEWDMQYF. The complete variable domain, with remaining parts taken from reference TRBV5-6 and TRBJ2-3, reads DAGVTQSPTHLIKTRGQQVTLRCSPKSGHDTVSWYQQALGQGPQFIFQYYEEEERQRGNFPDRFSGHQFPNYSSELNVNALLLGDSALYLCASSFAGEWDMQYFGPGTRLTVL.

This clonotype was seen repeatedly, ten times or more. V gene TRBV6-2 or TRBV6-3 combines with J gene TRBJ2-7; 11 nucleotides align to TRBD2. The CDR3 is 14 residues long. The germline V gene encodes CDR1 MNHEY and CDR2 SVGEGT. Unmatched junction bases numbered 4, after V lost 4 bases and J lost 5 bases. The CDR3 DNA reads TGTGCCAGCAGTTCTAGCGGGAGGTCCAACGAGCAGTACTTC. This gives the protein CASSSSGRSNEQYF.

The rearrangement joins TRBV20-1 to TRBJ2-1, with D possibly being TRBD2 (6 bases). The CDR3 runs 13 residues. Germline lookup yields CDR1 DFQATT and CDR2 SNEGSKA (reference sequence). V was cut by 3 bases and J by 9 bases, with 15 bases left in between. In DNA, the CDR3 is TGCAGTGCTAGTGGGCCAGGGCGGGGTGAGCAGTTCTTC. Amino acids: CSASGPGRGEQFF.

This clonotype was seen ten or more times. The junction shows a germline mismatch at one end, possibly a read error. This chain connects TRBV7-7 to TRBJ2-5; D is unclear. From germline, CDR1 is SSHAT and CDR2 FNYEAQ (reference sequence). The CDR3 runs 14 residues. CDR3 protein: CASSLSPQVETQYF. The CDR3 region has the DNA TGTGCTAGCAGCTTATCTCCTCAGGTGGAGACCCAGTACTTC.

This clonotype was seen only a few times. The J gene is TRBJ2-7, the V gene TRBV11-2, with 7 bases matching TRBD1. Germline V gives CDR1 SGHAT, CDR2 FQNNGV. The CDR3 contains 18 residues. The V segment lost 5 bases and the J segment 4 bases; nucleotides outside the gene matches: 20. The CDR3 here is CASSPGTARDRVPYEQYF. In nucleotides, the CDR3 is TGTGCCAGCAGCCCCGGGACCGCGAGAGACAGGGTCCCTTACGAGCAGTACTTC.

The chain employs TRBV29-1 and TRBJ1-1, with D unclear. The CDR3 totals 13 residues. Germline-derived CDR1 and CDR2 are SQVTM and ANQGSEA. Trimming removed 2 bases at V and 3 bases at J, with 10 bases between. CDR3 nucleotide sequence: TGCAGCGTTGAAAAAGGGAGGTACACTGAAGCTTTCTTT. Protein: CSVEKGRYTEAFF. The full variable domain, completed using reference TRBV29-1 and TRBJ1-1, is SAVISQKPSRDICQRGTSLTIQCQVDSQVTMMFWYRQQPGQSLTLIATANQGSEATYESGFVIDKFPISRPNLTFSTLTVSNMSPEDSSIYLCSVEKGRYTEAFFGQGTRLTVV.

This clonotype was seen repeatedly, ten times or more. The chain joins TRBV11-2 to TRBJ2-7; 8 bases align to TRBD2. The CDR3 runs 14 residues. The ends lost 5 bases at V and 0 bases at J; junction bases unmatched: 3. Germline CDR1 and CDR2: SGHAT and FQNNGV. Here the CDR3 DNA reads TGTGCCAGCAGCCTCCGGGGGGGCTCCTACGAGCAGTACTTC. This translates into CASSLRGGSYEQYF.

This clonotype was seen a few times. The chain employs TRBV9 and TRBJ1-1; TRBD1 matches at 10 bases. V dropped 7 bases and J dropped 3; count of bases not matched to a gene: 9. The CDR3 is made up of 15 amino acids. CDR1 is SGDLS and CDR2 is YYNGEE in the germline V gene. CDR3 bases: TGTGCCAGCTCCGGACAGGGGGTAAGGGACACTGAAGCTTTCTTT. Its translation is CASSGQGVRDTEAFF.

V and J are TRBV20-1 and TRBJ1-1, with D possibly matching TRBD1 (6 bases). V lost 5 bases and J 0 bases, leaving 13 bases between the germline ends. Germline V gene sequence: CDR1 DFQATT, CDR2 SNEGSKA (reference sequence). The CDR3 is made up of 14 amino acids. The CDR3 is CSAYRASVNTEAFF. As DNA, the CDR3 is TGCAGTGCTTACAGGGCGTCGGTGAACACTGAAGCTTTCTTT.

The J gene is TRBJ2-5, the V gene TRBV5-1; D is undetermined. Germline V gives CDR1 SGHRS, CDR2 YFSETQ. V was shortened by 0 bases and J by 5 bases, with 8 bases between the two germline ends. CDR3 length: 13 amino acids. The CDR3 DNA follows: TGCGCCAGCAGCTTGGGCCCCCGCGAGACCCAGTACTTC. Translation gives CASSLGPRETQYF. Combining the CDR3 with reference TRBV5-1 and TRBJ2-5 gives the whole variable domain KAGVTQTPRYLIKTRGQQVTLSCSPISGHRSVSWYQQTPGQGLQFLFEYFSETQRNKGNFPGRFSGRQFSNSRSEMNVSTLELGDSALYLCASSLGPRETQYFGPGTRLLVL.

There are a few counts of this clonotype. The chain carries TRBV3-1 and TRBJ2-1, with TRBD2 as a possible D gene (5 bases). Germline lookup yields CDR1 LGHDT and CDR2 YNNKEL (reference sequence). This CDR3 region has 15 residues. Trimming took 4 bases from V and 1 from J, leaving 11 bases between them. This CDR3 reads CASSRVGESYNEQFF. In DNA form, the CDR3 reads TGTGCCAGCAGCCGAGTTGGGGAGTCCTACAATGAGCAGTTCTTC.

This clonotype was counted a few times. V is TRBV20-1 and J is TRBJ2-7, with TRBD2 identical over 8 bases. This CDR3 contains 14 residues. With V trimmed by 5 bases and J by 0 bases, 6 bases remained unmatched. Germline loops: CDR1 DFQATT, CDR2 SNEGSKA (reference sequence). CDR3 bases: TGCAGTGCTGAGAGCGGGGGAAGCTCCTACGAGCAGTACTTC. The encoded protein is CSAESGGSSYEQYF.

This clonotype has at least ten counts. The rearrangement links TRBV29-1 to TRBJ2-2; no firm D call. Germline values: CDR1 SQVTM, CDR2 ANQGSEA. Trimming removed 6 bases at V and 0 bases at J, with 8 bases between. The CDR3 has 13 amino acids. Written as DNA, the CDR3 is TGCAGCGTCGCGGCCTCGAACACCGGGGAGCTGTTTTTT. This codes for CSVAASNTGELFF.

The chain recombines TRBV7-2 with TRBJ2-4; 11 positions match TRBD2. Losses at the gene ends were 4 bases for V and 3 bases for J; bases not matched to a gene: 5. Per germline, CDR1 SGHTA and CDR2 FQGNSA. There are 16 residues in the CDR3. In nucleotides, the CDR3 is TGTGCCAGCAGCTCAACTAGCGGGAGTGGCAAAAACATTCAGTACTTC. Residues: CASSSTSGSGKNIQYF.

This clonotype was counted a few times. J is TRBJ1-2 and V is TRBV5-5, with 7 bases lining up with TRBD1. The V gene's germline CDR1 is SGHKS and CDR2 YYEKEE (reference sequence). V lost 4 bases to trimming and J lost 0 bases; unmatched junction nucleotides: 9. There are 16 residues in the CDR3. The CDR3 DNA is TGTGCCAGCAGCCCCCGGACAGGAATCCCTAACTATGGCTACACCTTC. This codes for CASSPRTGIPNYGYTF.

The chain couples TRBV12-3 or TRBV12-4 to TRBJ1-5, with TRBD1 identical over 8 bases. V was pared by 1 base and J by 7 bases, with 3 bases of the junction left unmatched. CDR3 length equals 14 residues. The CDR3 DNA reads as TGTGCCAGCAGTTTAGGCGACAGGGGCCAGCCCCAGCATTTT. It codes for CASSLGDRGQPQHF.

The rearrangement links TRBV2 to TRBJ1-3; no reliable D call. With 3 bases removed from V and 2 bases from J, the gap between germline ends came to 8 bases. The CDR3 extends over 14 amino acids. CDR1 is SNHLY, CDR2 FYNNEI, per germline. The CDR3 sequence: CASSDLGTGNTIYF. The CDR3 nucleotides read TGTGCCAGCAGTGATTTGGGGACTGGAAACACCATATATTTT.

V is TRBV20-1 and J is TRBJ2-1, with TRBD1 identical over 11 bases. Trimming took 4 bases from V and 6 from J; bases not matched to a gene: 5. The CDR3 loop spans 14 amino acids. The V gene's germline CDR1 is DFQATT and CDR2 SNEGSKA (reference sequence). CDR3 protein: CSANRDRGVNEQFF. The CDR3 nucleotides are TGCAGTGCTAACCGGGACAGGGGGGTCAATGAGCAGTTCTTC.

This clonotype has more than one count but fewer than ten. The V call is TRBV30, the J call TRBJ2-1; 9 nucleotides align to TRBD2. V was clipped by 2 bases and J by 7 bases; unmatched bases: 18. Looked up from germline, CDR1 is GTSNPN and CDR2 is SVGIG (reference sequence). The CDR3 length is 18 residues. The CDR3 protein is CAWSLPGGRALVRNEQFF. The CDR3 nucleotides are TGTGCCTGGAGTCTCCCTGGCGGGAGGGCCCTCGTTAGGAATGAGCAGTTCTTC.

A few counts support this clonotype. The chain carries TRBV20-1 and TRBJ2-2; no clear D gene. The CDR3 spans 18 residues. Trimming left V 3 bases short and J 1 base short, with 21 bases between. Looked up from germline, CDR1 is DFQATT and CDR2 is SNEGSKA (reference sequence). In DNA form, the CDR3 reads TGCAGTGCTAGCCGGCCAGGACGACGTTTGTTGAACACCGGGGAGCTGTTTTTT. Residues: CSASRPGRRLLNTGELFF.

This clonotype was seen ten or more times. The V call is TRBV29-1, the J call TRBJ2-3; 9 bases are a match to TRBD1. Trimming cost V 6 bases and J 0 bases; bases outside gene matches: 4. The CDR3 sequence is 14 residues long. Germline loops: CDR1 SQVTM, CDR2 ANQGSEA. CDR3 sequence reads: CSVTGGVSTDTQYF. CDR3 nucleotides: TGCAGCGTCACAGGGGGCGTCAGCACAGATACGCAGTATTTT.

This clonotype was found a few times. The chain is built from TRBV20-1 and TRBJ2-7; 8 positions match TRBD1. This CDR3 has 13 residues. From germline, CDR1 is DFQATT and CDR2 SNEGSKA (reference sequence). Unmatched junction bases numbered 4, after V lost 1 base and J lost 5 bases. The CDR3 region has the DNA TGCAGTGCTAGAGGCGAGACAGGGGACGAGCAGTACTTC. It yields the protein CSARGETGDEQYF.

The V call is TRBV29-1, the J call TRBJ1-2; 12 bases are shared with TRBD1. CDR1 SQVTM and CDR2 ANQGSEA come from the germline V gene. Unmatched junction bases numbered 8, after V lost 2 bases and J lost 7 bases. This CDR3 region has 15 residues. CDR3 amino acids: CSVEYLPGQGAGYTF. CDR3 DNA: TGCAGCGTTGAATATTTGCCGGGACAGGGGGCTGGCTACACCTTC.

This clonotype occurred a few times. This chain links TRBV9 with TRBJ2-7; no definite D call. Trimming took off 0 bases at V and 0 bases at J, with 7 bases between the two ends. The CDR3 is 14 amino acids. The V gene's germline CDR1 is SGDLS and CDR2 YYNGEE. The CDR3 DNA follows: TGTGCCAGCAGCGTAGGCGTAAACTCCTACGAGCAGTACGTC. Amino acid sequence: CASSVGVNSYEQYV.

This clonotype was counted a few times. The V and J genes are TRBV12-3 or TRBV12-4 and TRBJ1-4, with D possibly TRBD1 on 5 matching bases. The V and J ends lost 6 bases and 4 bases respectively, with 18 bases between them. The CDR3 loop spans 16 amino acids. As DNA, the CDR3 is TGTGCCAGCAGCAATTACAGGCCCGGGGGTAATGAAAAACTGTTTTTT. Translation: CASSNYRPGGNEKLFF.

Only a few counts were recorded for this clonotype. The chain combines TRBV7-6 with TRBJ1-1, with D possibly being TRBD1 (6 bases). CDR1 and CDR2 from the germline V gene are SGHVS and FNYEAQ. This CDR3 contains 12 residues. Trimming removed 3 bases from V and 8 bases from J, with 10 bases in between. DNA of the CDR3: TGTGCCAGCAGCTTCCAGGGGTCCGAAGCTTTCTTT. Protein product: CASSFQGSEAFF. Full variable domain (missing parts from reference TRBV7-6 and TRBJ1-1): GAGVSQSPRYKVTKRGQDVALRCDPISGHVSLYWYRQALGQGPEFLTYFNYEAQQDKSGLPNDRFSAERPEGSISTLTIQRTEQRDSAMYRCASSFQGSEAFFGQGTRLTVV.

With regard to this clonotype: At one end, the junction sequence differs from germline, possibly due to a read error. The chain carries TRBV11-1 and TRBJ1-5; D unclear. Per the germline V gene, CDR1 is SGHAT and CDR2 is FQDESV (reference sequence). This CDR3 contains 14 residues. For the CDR3, the DNA is TGTCCCAGCAGCTTAGATTTCAGCAATCAGCCCCAGCATTTT. Its translation is CPSSLDFSNQPQHF.

This clonotype was seen only a few times. This chain links TRBV7-8 with TRBJ2-3; D is unclear. The CDR3 loop spans 16 amino acids. CDR1 and CDR2 from the germline V gene are SGHVS and FQNEAQ. Trimming shortened V by 1 base and J by 0 bases, and 11 bases separated the two germline ends. The CDR3 here is CASSLVEGTSTDTQYF. DNA of the CDR3: TGTGCCAGCAGCTTAGTAGAAGGAACTAGCACAGATACGCAGTATTTT.

This rearrangement joins TRBV5-1 to TRBJ2-5; the D is unclear. The germline gives CDR1 SGHRS, CDR2 YFSETQ. Trimming removed 4 bases at V and 5 bases at J, with 15 bases between. CDR3 length: 14 residues. The CDR3 loop is CASSPGLGIETQYF. As DNA, the CDR3 is TGCGCCAGCAGCCCAGGTTTGGGGATCGAGACCCAGTACTTC.